The rows below give T cell receptor beta chains drawn from one sample of a study of cytomegalovirus exposure and HLA in healthy donors. Here immunoSEQ multiplex PCR was the method, and the copy in TCRdb shows in-frame clones only, minus some. This table holds 35,000 to 45,000 clones. The sequenced sample was PBMCs. The receptors stem from a male donor in good health and CMV-seronegative. CDR3s include the opening cysteine and the closing phenylalanine or tryptophan. D genes are given only for firm matches.

>TRBV6-5|TRBJ2-3|TRBD1
TGTGCCAGCAGCAGCGACAGGGGGCTGACAGATACGCAGTATTTT
CASSSDRGLTDTQYF
>TRBV11-2|TRBJ2-1|-
TGTGCCAGCGGCCTGAATGAGCAGTTCTTC
CASGLNEQFF
>TRBV6-1|TRBJ2-1|TRBD2
TGTGCCAGCAGTGTAGCGGGGGGGCAGACTGAGCAGTTCTTC
CASSVAGGQTEQFF
>TRBV28|TRBJ1-1|TRBD1
TGTGCCAGCACGGCACCGGGACAGGGGAGGAGTGAAGCTTTCTTT
CASTAPGQGRSEAFF
>TRBV29-1|TRBJ2-1|-
TGCAGCGTTGCCCAATGGGAGAATGAGCAGTTCTTC
CSVAQWENEQFF
>TRBV19|TRBJ1-5|-
TGTGCCAGCCGACAGGAAGGCCAGCCCCAGCATTTT
CASRQEGQPQHF
>TRBV7-9|TRBJ2-7|-
TGTGCCAGCAGCTTAGGAACGACAGGTTCCTCCTACGAGCAGTACTTC
CASSLGTTGSSYEQYF
>TRBV6-1|TRBJ1-4|TRBD1
TGTGCCAGCAGTGAAGCCTACGGGACAGGGGGTGAAAAACTGTTTTTT
CASSEAYGTGGEKLFF
>TRBV6-5|TRBJ2-7|-
TGTGCCAGCAGTGAGGGGGAAGGCTCCTACGAGCAGTACTTC
CASSEGEGSYEQYF
>TRBV7-9|TRBJ1-2|TRBD1
TGTGCCAGCAGCCGTGAGACAGGGGGTAGGAGCTACACCTTC
CASSRETGGRSYTF
>TRBV27|TRBJ1-5|-
TGTGCCAGCAGGGGGGGAGGTGGATACAATCAGCCCCAGCATTTT
CASRGGGGYNQPQHF
>TRBV14|TRBJ1-1|-
TGTGCCAGCAGCCAAGTCCCAGGGCTGCGTACTGAAGCTTTCTTT
CASSQVPGLRTEAFF
>TRBV29-1|TRBJ1-4|TRBD1
TGCAGCGTTGGGGACAGGAGGAATGAAAAACTGTTTTTT
CSVGDRRNEKLFF
>TRBV14|TRBJ2-1|-
TGTGCCAGCAGCCGGAGTAATTACAATGAGCAGTTCTTC
CASSRSNYNEQFF
>TRBV6-4|TRBJ2-1|TRBD2
TGTGCCAGCAGTGAGCGGGGGGGCTCCGACAATGAGCAGTTCTTC
CASSERGGSDNEQFF
>TRBV7-8|TRBJ2-7|-
TGTGCCAGCACCTCGACTAGAGCGTACGAGCAGTACTTC
CASTSTRAYEQYF
>TRBV6-1|TRBJ1-1|-
TGTGCCAGCAGTCGGAATGGGGCGAACACTGAAGCTTTCTTT
CASSRNGANTEAFF
>TRBV7-9|TRBJ1-2|-
TGTGCCAGCAGCTTCACATATGGCTACACCTTC
CASSFTYGYTF
>TRBV13|TRBJ2-4|TRBD1
TGTGCCAGCAGCCCTCCCTGGGACAGGGTCGGGGCCTCTGCCAAAAACATTCAGTACTTC
CASSPPWDRVGASAKNIQYF
>TRBV18|TRBJ1-6|-
TGTGCCAGCTCACCCCGCGGGGTCTCACCCCTCCACTTT
CASSPRGVSPLHF
>TRBV7-6|TRBJ2-6|TRBD2
TGTGCCAGCAGTCGTACCGGGGGGGCCAGGGCCAACGTCCTGACTTTC
CASSRTGGARANVLTF
>TRBV5-4|TRBJ2-2|-
TGTGCCAGCAGCGTGAGGGACACCGTCACCGGGGAGCTGTTTTTT
CASSVRDTVTGELFF
>TRBV30|TRBJ1-1|TRBD1
TGTGCCTGGGGGGGGACAGGGGACACTGAAGCTTTCTTT
CAWGGTGDTEAFF
>TRBV2|TRBJ1-5|TRBD1
TGTGCCAGCAGCGAACTTCCGGGACAGACTAATCAGCCCCAGCATTTT
CASSELPGQTNQPQHF
>TRBV6-5|TRBJ1-2|TRBD1
TGTGCCAGTAAACTAAGGCAGGACAGGGATGGCTACACCTTC
CASKLRQDRDGYTF
>TRBV18|TRBJ2-7|TRBD1
TGTGCCAGCTCACCACAGGGGGCGGACGAGCAGTACTTC
CASSPQGADEQYF
>TRBV10-3|TRBJ1-1|-
TGTGCCATCAGACCTGGGAGAGGGTATGAAGCTTTCTTT
CAIRPGRGYEAFF
>TRBV7-9|TRBJ2-5|-
TGTGCCAGCAGCTTGGTCACGAGCCAAGAGACCCAGTACTTC
CASSLVTSQETQYF
>TRBV19|TRBJ2-2|TRBD2
TGTGCCAGTCGCGCGGGGGTCCTTAACACCGGGGAGCTGTTTTTT
CASRAGVLNTGELFF
>TRBV6-4|TRBJ2-3|TRBD2
TGTGCCAGCAGTGACTCTAGCGGGGGCACAGATACGCAGTATTTT
CASSDSSGGTDTQYF